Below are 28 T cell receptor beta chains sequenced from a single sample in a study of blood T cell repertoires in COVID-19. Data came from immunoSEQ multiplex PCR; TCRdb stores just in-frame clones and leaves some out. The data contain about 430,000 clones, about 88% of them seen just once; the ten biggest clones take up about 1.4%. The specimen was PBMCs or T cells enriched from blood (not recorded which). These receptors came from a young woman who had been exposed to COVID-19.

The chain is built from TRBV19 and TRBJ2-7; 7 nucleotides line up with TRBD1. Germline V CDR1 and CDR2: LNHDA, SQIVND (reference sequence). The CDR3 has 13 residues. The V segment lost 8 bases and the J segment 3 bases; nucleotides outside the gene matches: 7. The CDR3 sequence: CASLDRVNYEQYF. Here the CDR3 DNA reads TGTGCCAGTTTAGACAGGGTCAACTACGAGCAGTACTTC.

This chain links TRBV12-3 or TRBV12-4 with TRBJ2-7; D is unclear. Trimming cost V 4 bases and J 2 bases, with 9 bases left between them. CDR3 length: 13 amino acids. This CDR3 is CASSSRQAYEQYF. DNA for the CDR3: TGTGCCAGCAGTTCCCGGCAGGCCTACGAGCAGTACTTC.

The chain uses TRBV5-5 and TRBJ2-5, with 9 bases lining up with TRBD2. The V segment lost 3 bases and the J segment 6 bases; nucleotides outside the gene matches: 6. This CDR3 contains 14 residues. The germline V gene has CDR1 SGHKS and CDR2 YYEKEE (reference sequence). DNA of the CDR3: TGTGCCAGCAGCTCCGGGACTAGCCTCCAGACCCAGTACTTC. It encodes CASSSGTSLQTQYF.

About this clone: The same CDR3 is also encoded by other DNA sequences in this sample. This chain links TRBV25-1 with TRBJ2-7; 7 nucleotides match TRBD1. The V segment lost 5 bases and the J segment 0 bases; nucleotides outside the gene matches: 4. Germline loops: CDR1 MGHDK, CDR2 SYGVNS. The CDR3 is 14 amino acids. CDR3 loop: CASSRQGSSYEQYF. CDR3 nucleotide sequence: TGTGCCAGCAGTAGACAGGGCAGCTCCTACGAGCAGTACTTC.

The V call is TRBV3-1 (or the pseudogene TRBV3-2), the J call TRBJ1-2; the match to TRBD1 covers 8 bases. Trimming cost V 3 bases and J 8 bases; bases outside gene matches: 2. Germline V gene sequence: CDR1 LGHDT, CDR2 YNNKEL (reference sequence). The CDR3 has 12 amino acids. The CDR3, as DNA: TGTGCCAGCAGCCAGACAGGGGAAGGCTACACCTTC. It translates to CASSQTGEGYTF.

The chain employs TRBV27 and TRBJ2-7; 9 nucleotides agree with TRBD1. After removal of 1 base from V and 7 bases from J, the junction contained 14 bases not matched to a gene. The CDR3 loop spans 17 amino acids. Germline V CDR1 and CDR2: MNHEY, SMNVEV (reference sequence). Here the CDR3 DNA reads TGTGCCAGCAGTTTATTGGGTCCGGGACAGGGAGGAAAGGAGCAGTACTTC. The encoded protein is CASSLLGPGQGGKEQYF.

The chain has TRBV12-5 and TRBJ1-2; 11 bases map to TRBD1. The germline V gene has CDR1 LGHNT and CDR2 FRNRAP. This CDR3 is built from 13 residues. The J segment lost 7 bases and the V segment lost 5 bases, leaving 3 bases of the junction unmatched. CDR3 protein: CASGDGTGGGYTF. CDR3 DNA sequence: TGTGCTAGTGGTGACGGGACAGGGGGTGGCTACACCTTC.

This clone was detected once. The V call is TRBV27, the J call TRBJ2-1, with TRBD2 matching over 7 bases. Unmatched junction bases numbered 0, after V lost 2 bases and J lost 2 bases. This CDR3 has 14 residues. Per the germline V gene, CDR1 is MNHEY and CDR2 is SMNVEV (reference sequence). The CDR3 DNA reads TGTGCCAGCAGTTTAGGACTAGCCTACAATGAGCAGTTCTTC. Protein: CASSLGLAYNEQFF.

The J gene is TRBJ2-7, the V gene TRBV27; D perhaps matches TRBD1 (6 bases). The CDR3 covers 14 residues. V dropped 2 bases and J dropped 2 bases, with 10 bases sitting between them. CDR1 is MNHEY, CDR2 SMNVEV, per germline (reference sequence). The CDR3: CASSLKDRAYEQYF. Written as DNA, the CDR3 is TGTGCCAGCAGTTTAAAGGACAGAGCCTACGAGCAGTACTTC.

CDR3 region: CASSTNRGEGYTF. The CDR3 coding sequence is TGTGCCAGTAGTACCAACAGGGGCGAAGGCTACACCTTC. The chain couples TRBV19 to TRBJ1-2; 7 bases align to TRBD1. Germline CDR1 LNHDA, CDR2 SQIVND (reference sequence). There are 13 residues in the CDR3. The V and J ends lost 4 bases and 8 bases, in that order; junction bases with no gene match: 7.

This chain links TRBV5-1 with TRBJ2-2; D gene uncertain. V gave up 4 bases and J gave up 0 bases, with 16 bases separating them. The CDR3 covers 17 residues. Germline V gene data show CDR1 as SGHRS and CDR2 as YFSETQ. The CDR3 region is CASSARVTTPNTGELFF. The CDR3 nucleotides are TGCGCCAGCAGCGCACGGGTCACCACTCCGAACACCGGGGAGCTGTTTTTT. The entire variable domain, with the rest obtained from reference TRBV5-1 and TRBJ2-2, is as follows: KAGVTQTPRYLIKTRGQQVTLSCSPISGHRSVSWYQQTPGQGLQFLFEYFSETQRNKGNFPGRFSGRQFSNSRSEMNVSTLELGDSALYLCASSARVTTPNTGELFFGEGSRLTVL.

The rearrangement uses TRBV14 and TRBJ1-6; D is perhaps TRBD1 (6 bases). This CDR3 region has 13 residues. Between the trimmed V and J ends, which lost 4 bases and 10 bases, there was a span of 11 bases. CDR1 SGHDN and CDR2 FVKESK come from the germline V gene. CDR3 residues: CASSPSGGSPLHF. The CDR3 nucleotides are TGTGCCAGCAGCCCATCGGGGGGCTCACCCCTCCACTTT. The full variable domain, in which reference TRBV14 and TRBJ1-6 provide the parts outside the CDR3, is EAGVTQFPSHSVIEKGQTVTLRCDPISGHDNLYWYRRVMGKEIKFLLHFVKESKQDESGMPNNRFLAERTGGTYSTLKVQPAELEDSGVYFCASSPSGGSPLHFGNGTRLTVT.

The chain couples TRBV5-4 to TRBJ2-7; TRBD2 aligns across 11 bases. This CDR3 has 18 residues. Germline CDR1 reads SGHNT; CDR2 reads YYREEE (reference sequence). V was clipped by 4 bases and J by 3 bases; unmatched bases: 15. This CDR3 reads CASSGGQGTSGSNYEQYF. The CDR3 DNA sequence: TGTGCCAGCAGCGGCGGACAGGGAACTAGCGGGAGTAACTACGAGCAGTACTTC.

The CDR3: CASSMVLAGDEQYF. CDR3 DNA sequence: TGTGCCAGTAGTATGGTCCTAGCGGGAGACGAGCAGTACTTC. The rearrangement uses TRBV19 and TRBJ2-7; 10 bases fit TRBD2. From germline, CDR1 is LNHDA and CDR2 SQIVND (reference sequence). The V gene end was trimmed by 3 bases and the J gene end by 5 bases; junction bases not matched to a gene: 4. The length of the CDR3 is 14 residues.

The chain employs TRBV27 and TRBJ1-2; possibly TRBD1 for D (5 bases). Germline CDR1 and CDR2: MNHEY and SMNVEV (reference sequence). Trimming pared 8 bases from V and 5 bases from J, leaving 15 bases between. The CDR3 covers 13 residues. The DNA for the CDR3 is TGTGCCAGCGGTTACGGAGGGGATTATGGCTACACCTTC. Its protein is CASGYGGDYGYTF.

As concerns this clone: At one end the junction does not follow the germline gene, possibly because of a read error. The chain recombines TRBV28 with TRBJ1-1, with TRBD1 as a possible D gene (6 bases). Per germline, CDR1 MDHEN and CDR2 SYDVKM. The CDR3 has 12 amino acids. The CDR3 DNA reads TGTGCCAGCATCATCCGGGGGGCTGAGGCTTTCTTT. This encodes CASIIRGAEAFF.

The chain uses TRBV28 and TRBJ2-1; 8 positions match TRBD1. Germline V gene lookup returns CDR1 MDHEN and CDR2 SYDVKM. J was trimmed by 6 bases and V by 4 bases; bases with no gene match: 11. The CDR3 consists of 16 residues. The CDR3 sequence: CASSSFPGQAPNEQFF. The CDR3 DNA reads TGTGCCAGCAGTTCATTCCCGGGACAGGCGCCCAATGAGCAGTTCTTC. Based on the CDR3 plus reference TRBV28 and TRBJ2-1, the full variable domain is DVKVTQSSRYLVKRTGEKVFLECVQDMDHENMFWYRQDPGLGLRLIYFSYDVKMKEKGDIPEGYSVSREKKERFSLILESASTNQTSMYLCASSSFPGQAPNEQFFGPGTRLTVL.

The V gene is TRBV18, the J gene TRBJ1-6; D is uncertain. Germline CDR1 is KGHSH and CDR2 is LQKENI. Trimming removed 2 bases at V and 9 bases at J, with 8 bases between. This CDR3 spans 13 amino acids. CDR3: CASSPTGISPLHF. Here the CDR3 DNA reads TGTGCCAGCTCACCAACGGGGATTTCACCCCTCCACTTT.

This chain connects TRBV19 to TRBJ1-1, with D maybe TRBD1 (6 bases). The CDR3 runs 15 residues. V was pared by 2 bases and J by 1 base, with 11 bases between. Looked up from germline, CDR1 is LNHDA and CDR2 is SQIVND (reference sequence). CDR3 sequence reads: CASSITGNGNTEAFF. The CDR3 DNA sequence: TGTGCCAGTAGTATAACAGGGAACGGGAACACTGAAGCTTTCTTT.

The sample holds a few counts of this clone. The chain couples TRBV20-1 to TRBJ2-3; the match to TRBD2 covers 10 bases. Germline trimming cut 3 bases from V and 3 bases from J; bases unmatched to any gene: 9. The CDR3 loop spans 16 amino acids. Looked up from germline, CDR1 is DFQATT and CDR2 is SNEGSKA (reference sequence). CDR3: CSASLSASGGTDTQYF. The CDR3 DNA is TGCAGTGCTAGTCTATCGGCTAGCGGGGGAACAGATACGCAGTATTTT.

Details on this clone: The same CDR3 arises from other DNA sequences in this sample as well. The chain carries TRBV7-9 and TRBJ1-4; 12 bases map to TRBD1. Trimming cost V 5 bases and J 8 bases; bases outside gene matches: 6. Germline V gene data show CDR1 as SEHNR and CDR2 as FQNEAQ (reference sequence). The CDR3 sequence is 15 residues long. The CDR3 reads CASSLLGTGGEKLFF. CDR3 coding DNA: TGTGCCAGCAGCCTACTTGGGACAGGGGGCGAAAAACTGTTTTTT.

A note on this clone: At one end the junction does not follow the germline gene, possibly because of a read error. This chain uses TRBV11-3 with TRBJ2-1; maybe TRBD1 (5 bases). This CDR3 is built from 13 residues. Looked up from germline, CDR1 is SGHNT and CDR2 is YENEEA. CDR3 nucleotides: TGTGCCAGCAGCCTAGACAGATACAATGAGCAGTTCTTC. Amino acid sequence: CASSLDRYNEQFF.

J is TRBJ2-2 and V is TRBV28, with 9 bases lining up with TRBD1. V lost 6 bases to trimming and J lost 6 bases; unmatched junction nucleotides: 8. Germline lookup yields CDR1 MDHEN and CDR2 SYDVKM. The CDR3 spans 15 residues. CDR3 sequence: CASSTGTGMAGELFF. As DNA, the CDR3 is TGTGCCAGCAGCACCGGGACAGGGATGGCCGGGGAGCTGTTTTTT.

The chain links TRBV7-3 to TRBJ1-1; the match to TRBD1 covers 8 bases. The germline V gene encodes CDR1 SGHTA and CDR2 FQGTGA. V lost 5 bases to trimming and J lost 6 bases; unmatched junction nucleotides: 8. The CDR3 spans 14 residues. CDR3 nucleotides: TGTGCCAGCAGCCCAGGGGGCCGGGGGTCTGAAGCTTTCTTT. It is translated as CASSPGGRGSEAFF.

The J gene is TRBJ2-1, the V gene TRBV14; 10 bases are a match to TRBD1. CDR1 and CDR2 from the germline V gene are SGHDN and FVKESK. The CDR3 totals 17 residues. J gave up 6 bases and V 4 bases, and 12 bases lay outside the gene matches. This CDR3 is CASSLIQGTGDVNEQFF. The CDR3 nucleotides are TGTGCCAGCAGCCTTATTCAGGGGACAGGGGATGTCAATGAGCAGTTCTTC. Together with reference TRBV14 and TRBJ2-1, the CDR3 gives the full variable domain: EAGVTQFPSHSVIEKGQTVTLRCDPISGHDNLYWYRRVMGKEIKFLLHFVKESKQDESGMPNNRFLAERTGGTYSTLKVQPAELEDSGVYFCASSLIQGTGDVNEQFFGPGTRLTVL.

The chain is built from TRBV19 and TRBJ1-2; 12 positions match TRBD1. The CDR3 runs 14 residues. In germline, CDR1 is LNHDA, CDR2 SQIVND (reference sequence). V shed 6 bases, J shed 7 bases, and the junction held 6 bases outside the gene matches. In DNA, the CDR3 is TGTGCCAGTAGGCCGGGACAGGGGGCGGCTGGCTACACCTTC. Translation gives CASRPGQGAAGYTF.

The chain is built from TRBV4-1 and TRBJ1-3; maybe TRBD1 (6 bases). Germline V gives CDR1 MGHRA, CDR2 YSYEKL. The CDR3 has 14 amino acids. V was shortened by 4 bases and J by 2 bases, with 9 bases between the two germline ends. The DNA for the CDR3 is TGCGCCAGCAGCCGGCAGGGGACTGGAAACACCATATATTTT. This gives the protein CASSRQGTGNTIYF.

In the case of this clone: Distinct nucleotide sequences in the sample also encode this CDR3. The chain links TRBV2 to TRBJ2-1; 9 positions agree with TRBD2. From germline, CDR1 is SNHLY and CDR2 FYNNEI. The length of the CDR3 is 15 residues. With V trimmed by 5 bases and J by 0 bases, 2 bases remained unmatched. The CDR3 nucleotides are TGTGCCAGCAGTCTAGCGGGAAGCTCCTACAATGAGCAGTTCTTC. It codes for CASSLAGSSYNEQFF.